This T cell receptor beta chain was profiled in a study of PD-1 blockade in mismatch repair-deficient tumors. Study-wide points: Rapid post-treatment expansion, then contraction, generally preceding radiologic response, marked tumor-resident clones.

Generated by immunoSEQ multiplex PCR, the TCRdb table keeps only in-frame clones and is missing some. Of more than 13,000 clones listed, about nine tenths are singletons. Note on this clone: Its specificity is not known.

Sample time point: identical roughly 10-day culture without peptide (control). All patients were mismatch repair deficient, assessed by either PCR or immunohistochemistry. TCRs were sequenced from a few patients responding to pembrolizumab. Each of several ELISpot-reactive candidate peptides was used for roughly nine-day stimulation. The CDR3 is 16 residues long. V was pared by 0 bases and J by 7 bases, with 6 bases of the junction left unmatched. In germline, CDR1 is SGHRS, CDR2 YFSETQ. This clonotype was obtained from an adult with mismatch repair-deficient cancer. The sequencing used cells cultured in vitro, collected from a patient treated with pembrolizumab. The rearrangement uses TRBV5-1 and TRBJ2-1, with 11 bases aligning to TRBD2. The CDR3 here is CASSLELAGVGNEQFF. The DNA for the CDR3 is TGCGCCAGCAGCTTGGAACTAGCGGGAGTCGGGAATGAGCAGTTCTTC. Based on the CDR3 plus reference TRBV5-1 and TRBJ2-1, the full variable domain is KAGVTQTPRYLIKTRGQQVTLSCSPISGHRSVSWYQQTPGQGLQFLFEYFSETQRNKGNFPGRFSGRQFSNSRSEMNVSTLELGDSALYLCASSLELAGVGNEQFFGPGTRLTVL.